A single T cell receptor beta chain is shown here with its context. Alongside a J-beta primer mix, a sample-barcoded 5' primer served in a second PCR lasting 7 to 11 cycles. TCRdb re-called the 5' RACE reads through MiXCR, storing one row per CDR3 protein. Of 800,000 or so distinct CDR3 sequences in the sample, around 62% were seen once. The data are from a study of blood T cells in healthy people across ages. Trimming cost V 8 bases and J 2 bases; bases outside gene matches: 12. Germline V lookup: CDR1 MNHNS, CDR2 SASEGT. The CDR3 runs to 16 residues. The source is a man aged 25 to 40 in good health. The V gene is TRBV6-1, the J gene TRBJ1-2; 9 nucleotides line up with TRBD1. The sequencing sample was made of blood. CDR3 sequence (DNA): TGTGCCAGCTCGTATTCAGGGACAGGGTTGAACTATGGCTACACCTTC. It codes for CASSYSGTGLNYGYTF.